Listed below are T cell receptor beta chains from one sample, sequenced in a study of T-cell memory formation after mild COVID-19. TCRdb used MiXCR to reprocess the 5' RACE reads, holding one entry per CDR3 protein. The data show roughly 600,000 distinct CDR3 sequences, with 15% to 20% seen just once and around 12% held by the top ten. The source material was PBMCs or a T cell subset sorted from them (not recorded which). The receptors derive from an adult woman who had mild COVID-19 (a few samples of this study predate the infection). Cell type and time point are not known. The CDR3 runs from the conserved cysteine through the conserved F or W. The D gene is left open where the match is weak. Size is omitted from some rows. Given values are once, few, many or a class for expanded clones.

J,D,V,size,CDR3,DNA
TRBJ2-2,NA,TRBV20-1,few,CSARDFVQGNTGELFF,TGCAGTGCTAGAGATTTTGTCCAGGGGAACACCGGGGAGCTGTTTTTT
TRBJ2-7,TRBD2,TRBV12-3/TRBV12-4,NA,CASSTPGIAGIYEQYF,TGTGCCAGCAGCACCCCCGGGATAGCGGGAATATACGAGCAGTACTTC
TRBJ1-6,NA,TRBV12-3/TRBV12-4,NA,CASRPTVTNGPLHF,TGTGCCAGCAGACCGACAGTAACCAACGGGCCCCTCCACTTT
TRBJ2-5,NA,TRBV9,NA,CASSPLLGAETQYF,TGTGCCAGCAGCCCCCTTTTAGGGGCAGAGACCCAGTACTTC
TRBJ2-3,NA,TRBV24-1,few,CATSDPSTEGWTDTQYF,TGTGCCACCAGTGATCCGTCCACAGAGGGATGGACAGATACGCAGTATTTT
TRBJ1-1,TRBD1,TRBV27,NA,CASRDRGATEAFF,TGTGCCAGCAGAGACAGGGGGGCCACTGAAGCTTTCTTT
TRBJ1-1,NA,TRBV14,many,CASSQQSLMNTEAFF,TGTGCCAGCAGCCAACAGAGTCTAATGAACACTGAAGCTTTCTTT
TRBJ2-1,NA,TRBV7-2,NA,CASSPQGSSFGAEQFF,TGTGCCAGCAGCCCCCAGGGGTCCTCCTTTGGAGCTGAGCAGTTCTTC
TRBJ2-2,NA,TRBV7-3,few,CASTRAAGNTGELFF,TGTGCCAGTACGAGGGCAGCGGGGAACACCGGGGAGCTGTTTTTT
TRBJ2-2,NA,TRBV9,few,CASSVGGGSPGELFF,TGTGCCAGCAGCGTAGGTGGAGGGAGTCCCGGGGAGCTGTTTTTT
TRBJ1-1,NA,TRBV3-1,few,CASSQVRKNTEAFF,TGTGCCAGCAGCCAAGTTCGGAAGAACACTGAAGCTTTCTTT
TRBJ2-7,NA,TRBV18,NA,CASSLDSATEQYF,TGTGCCAGCTCACTGGACAGCGCTACCGAGCAGTACTTC
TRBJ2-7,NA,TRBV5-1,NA,CASSLAIGGEQYF,TGCGCCAGCAGCTTGGCCATAGGGGGGGAGCAGTACTTC
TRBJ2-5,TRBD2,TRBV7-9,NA,CASSRTSGRAQETQYF,TGTGCCAGCAGTCGAACTAGCGGGAGGGCCCAAGAGACCCAGTACTTC
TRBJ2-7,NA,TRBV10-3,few,CAIKDWGDGEYEQYF,TGTGCCATCAAGGACTGGGGGGACGGGGAATACGAGCAGTACTTC
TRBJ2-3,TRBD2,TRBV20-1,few,CSAAGLAGVAGDTQYF,TGCAGTGCAGCCGGACTAGCGGGAGTAGCGGGTGATACGCAGTATTTT
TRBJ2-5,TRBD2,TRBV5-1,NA,CASSYTGTSQETQYF,TGCGCCAGCAGCTATACCGGGACTAGCCAAGAGACCCAGTACTTC
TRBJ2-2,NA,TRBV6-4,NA,CASSDSREFTGELFF,TGTGCCAGCAGTGACTCTAGGGAATTCACCGGGGAGCTGTTTTTT
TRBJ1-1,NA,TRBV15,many,CATSRDRESGTEAFF,TGTGCCACCAGCAGAGACAGGGAGTCGGGTACTGAAGCTTTCTTT
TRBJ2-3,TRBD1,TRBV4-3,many,CASSQAGGITDTQYF,TGCGCCAGCAGCCAGGCAGGGGGAATCACAGATACGCAGTATTTT
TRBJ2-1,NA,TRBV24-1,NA,CATSDGRGDPHNEQFF,TGTGCCACCAGTGACGGGCGGGGAGACCCCCACAATGAGCAGTTCTTC
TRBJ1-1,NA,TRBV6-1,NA,CASNKGFGPNTEAFF,TGTGCCAGCAATAAGGGGTTTGGGCCGAACACTGAAGCTTTCTTT
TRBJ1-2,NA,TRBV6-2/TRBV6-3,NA,CASSSTRRYGYTF,TGTGCCAGCAGTTCGACCCGACGGTATGGCTACACCTTC
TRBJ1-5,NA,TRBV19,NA,CASSITGTQYQPQHF,TGTGCCAGTAGTATTACTGGGACACAGTATCAGCCCCAGCATTTT
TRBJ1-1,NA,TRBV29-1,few,CSVVHLEAFF,TGCAGCGTTGTTCACCTTGAAGCTTTCTTT
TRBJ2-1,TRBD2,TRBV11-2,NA,CASSLGAGGPYNEQFF,TGTGCCAGCAGCTTAGGTGCGGGAGGGCCGTACAATGAGCAGTTCTTC
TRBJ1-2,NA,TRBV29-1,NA,CSVGPLDTGGVVYGYTF,TGCAGCGTCGGCCCGCTTGACACGGGTGGTGTGGTATATGGATACACCTTC
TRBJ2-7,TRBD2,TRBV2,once,CASGGESSYEQYF,TGTGCCAGCGGGGGGGAAAGCTCCTACGAGCAGTACTTC
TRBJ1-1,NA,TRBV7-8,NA,CASSRWGGGEAFF,TGTGCCAGCAGCCGCTGGGGGGGCGGTGAAGCTTTCTTT
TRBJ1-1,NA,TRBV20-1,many,CSARDRGNTEAFF,TGCAGTGCTAGGGACCGGGGGAACACTGAAGCTTTCTTT
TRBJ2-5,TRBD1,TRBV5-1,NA,CASSLYRGRETQYF,TGCGCCAGCAGCTTGTACAGGGGCCGAGAGACCCAGTACTTC
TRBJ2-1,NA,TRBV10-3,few,CAISPLSNEQFF,TGTGCCATCAGTCCCTTGTCCAATGAGCAGTTCTTC
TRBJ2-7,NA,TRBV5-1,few,CASRWTDGYEQYF,TGCGCCAGCAGATGGACGGACGGCTACGAGCAGTACTTC
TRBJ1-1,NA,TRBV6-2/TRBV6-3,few,CASLQGTEAFF,TGTGCCAGTTTACAGGGAACTGAAGCTTTCTTT
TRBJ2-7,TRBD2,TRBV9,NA,CASSPTGAGVPCEQYF,TGTGCCAGCAGTCCCACCGGAGCGGGGGTCCCCTGCGAGCAGTACTTC
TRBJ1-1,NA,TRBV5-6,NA,CASSLVSPTEAFF,TGTGCCAGCAGCTTGGTCAGTCCCACTGAAGCTTTCTTT
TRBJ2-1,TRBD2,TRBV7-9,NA,CASSHRKSLAGVYEQFF,TGTGCCAGCAGCCACAGGAAATCCCTAGCGGGAGTCTATGAGCAGTTCTTC
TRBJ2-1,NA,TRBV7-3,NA,CASSYRGRELDNEQFF,TGTGCCAGCAGCTATAGGGGGCGGGAGTTGGACAATGAGCAGTTCTTC
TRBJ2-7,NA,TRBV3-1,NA,CASSPHYSYEQYF,TGTGCCAGCAGCCCACACTACTCCTACGAGCAGTACTTC
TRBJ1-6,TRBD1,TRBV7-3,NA,CASSLQGVGSPLHF,TGTGCCAGCAGCTTACAGGGGGTCGGTTCACCCCTCCACTTT
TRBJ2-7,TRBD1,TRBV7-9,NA,CASSLTGTGHGEQYF,TGTGCCAGCAGCTTAACCGGGACAGGGCATGGCGAGCAGTACTTC
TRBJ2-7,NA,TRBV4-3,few,CASSPTGAASSYEQYF,TGCGCCAGCAGCCCGACGGGGGCGGCGAGCTCCTACGAGCAGTACTTC
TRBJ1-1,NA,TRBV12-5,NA,CASGLGRTEAFF,TGTGCTAGTGGTCTCGGTAGAACTGAAGCTTTCTTT